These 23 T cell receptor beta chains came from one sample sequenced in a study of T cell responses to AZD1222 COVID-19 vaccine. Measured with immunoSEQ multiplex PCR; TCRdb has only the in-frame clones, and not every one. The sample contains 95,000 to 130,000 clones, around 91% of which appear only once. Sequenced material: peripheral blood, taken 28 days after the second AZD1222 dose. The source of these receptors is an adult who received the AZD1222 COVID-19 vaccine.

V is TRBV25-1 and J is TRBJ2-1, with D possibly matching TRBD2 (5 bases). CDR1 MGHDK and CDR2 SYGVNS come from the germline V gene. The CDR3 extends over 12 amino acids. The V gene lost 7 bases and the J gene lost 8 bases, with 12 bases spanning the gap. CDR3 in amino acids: CASTEGWDEQFF. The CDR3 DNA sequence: TGTGCCAGCACTGAGGGTTGGGATGAGCAGTTCTTC.

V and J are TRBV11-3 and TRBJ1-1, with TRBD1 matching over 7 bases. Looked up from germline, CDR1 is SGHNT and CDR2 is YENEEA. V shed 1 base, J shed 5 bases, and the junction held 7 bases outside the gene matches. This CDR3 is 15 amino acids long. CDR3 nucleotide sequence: TGTGCCAGCAGCTTAGGAGGCGGCAGGGGGACTGAAGCTTTCTTT. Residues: CASSLGGGRGTEAFF.

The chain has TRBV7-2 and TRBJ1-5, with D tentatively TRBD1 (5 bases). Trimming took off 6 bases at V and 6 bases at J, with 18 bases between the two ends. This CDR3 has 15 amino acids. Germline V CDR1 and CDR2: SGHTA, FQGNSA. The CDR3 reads CASSLEPGSGQPQHF. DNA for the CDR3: TGTGCCAGCAGTCTAGAGCCAGGGAGCGGTCAGCCCCAGCATTTT.

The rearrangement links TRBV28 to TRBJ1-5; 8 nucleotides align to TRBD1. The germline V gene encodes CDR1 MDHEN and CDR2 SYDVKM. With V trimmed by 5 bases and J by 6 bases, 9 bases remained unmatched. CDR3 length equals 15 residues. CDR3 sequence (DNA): TGTGCCAGCAGTACCAGGGGGCGCGGCGGTCAGCCCCAGCATTTT. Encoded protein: CASSTRGRGGQPQHF.

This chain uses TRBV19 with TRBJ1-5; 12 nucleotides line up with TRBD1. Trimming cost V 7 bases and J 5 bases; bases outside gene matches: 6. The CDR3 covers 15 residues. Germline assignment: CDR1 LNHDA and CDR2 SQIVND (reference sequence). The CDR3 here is CASTQGQGAYQPQHF. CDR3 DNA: TGTGCCAGTACACAGGGACAGGGGGCCTATCAGCCCCAGCATTTT.

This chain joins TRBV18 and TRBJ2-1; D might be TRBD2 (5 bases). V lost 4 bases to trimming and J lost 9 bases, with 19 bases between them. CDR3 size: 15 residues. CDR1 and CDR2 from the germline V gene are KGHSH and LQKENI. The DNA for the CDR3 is TGTGCCAGCTCACAGTCGGAGAGTGGACTTGGTGAGCAGTTCTTC. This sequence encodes CASSQSESGLGEQFF.

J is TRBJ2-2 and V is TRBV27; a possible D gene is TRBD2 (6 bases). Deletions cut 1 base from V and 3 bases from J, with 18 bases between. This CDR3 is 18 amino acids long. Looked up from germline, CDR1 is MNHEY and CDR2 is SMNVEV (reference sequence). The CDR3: CASSLYFSGRRDTGELFF. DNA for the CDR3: TGTGCCAGCAGTTTATACTTTTCGGGGAGGAGGGACACCGGGGAGCTGTTTTTT.

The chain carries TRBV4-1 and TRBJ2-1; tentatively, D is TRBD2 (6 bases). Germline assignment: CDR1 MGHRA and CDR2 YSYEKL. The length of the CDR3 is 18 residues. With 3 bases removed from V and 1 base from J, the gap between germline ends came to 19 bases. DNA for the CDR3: TGCGCCAGCAGCCATTCGGGTAGGGGCGGGATTTCCTACAATGAGCAGTTCTTC. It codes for CASSHSGRGGISYNEQFF.

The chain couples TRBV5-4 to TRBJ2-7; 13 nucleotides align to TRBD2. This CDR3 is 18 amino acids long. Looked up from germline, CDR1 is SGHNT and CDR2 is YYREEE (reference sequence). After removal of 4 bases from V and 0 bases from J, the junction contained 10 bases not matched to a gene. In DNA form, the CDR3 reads TGTGCCAGCAGCCTAAGACTAGCGGGAGGCTCGAGCTCCTACGAGCAGTACTTC. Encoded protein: CASSLRLAGGSSSYEQYF.

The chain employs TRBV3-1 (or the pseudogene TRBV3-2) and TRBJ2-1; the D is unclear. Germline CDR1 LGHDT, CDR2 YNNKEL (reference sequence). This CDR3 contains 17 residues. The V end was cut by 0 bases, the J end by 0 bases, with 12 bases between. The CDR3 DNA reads TGTGCCAGCAGCCAAGATGTGACGCTTAGCTCCTACAATGAGCAGTTCTTC. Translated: CASSQDVTLSSYNEQFF.

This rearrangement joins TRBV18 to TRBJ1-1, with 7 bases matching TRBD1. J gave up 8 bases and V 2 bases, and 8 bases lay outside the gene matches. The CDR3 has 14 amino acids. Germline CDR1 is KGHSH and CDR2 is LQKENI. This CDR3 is CASSPGTEPREAFF. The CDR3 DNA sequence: TGTGCCAGCTCACCAGGGACAGAGCCGCGGGAAGCTTTCTTT.

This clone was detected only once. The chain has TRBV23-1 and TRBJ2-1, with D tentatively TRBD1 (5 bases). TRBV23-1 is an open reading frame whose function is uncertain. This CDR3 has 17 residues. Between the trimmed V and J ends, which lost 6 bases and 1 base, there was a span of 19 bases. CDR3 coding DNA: TGCGCCAGCAGGAAGGGGAAGGTTCTCGGGTCCTACAATGAGCAGTTCTTC. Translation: CASRKGKVLGSYNEQFF.

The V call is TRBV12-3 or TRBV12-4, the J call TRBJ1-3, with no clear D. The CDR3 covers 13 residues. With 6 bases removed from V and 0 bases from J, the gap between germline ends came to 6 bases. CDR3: CASRRSSGNTIYF. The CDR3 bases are TGTGCCAGCAGGAGGAGCTCTGGAAACACCATATATTTT.

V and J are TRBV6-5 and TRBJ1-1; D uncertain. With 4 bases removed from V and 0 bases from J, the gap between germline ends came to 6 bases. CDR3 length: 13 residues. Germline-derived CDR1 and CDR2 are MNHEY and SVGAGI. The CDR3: CASSLQLNTEAFF. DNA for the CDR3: TGTGCCAGCAGTTTACAGTTGAACACTGAAGCTTTCTTT.

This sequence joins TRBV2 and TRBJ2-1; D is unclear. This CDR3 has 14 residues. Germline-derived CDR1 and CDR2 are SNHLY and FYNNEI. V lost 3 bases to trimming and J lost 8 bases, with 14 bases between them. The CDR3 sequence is CASSDQRFKYEQFF. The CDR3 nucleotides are TGTGCCAGCAGTGATCAGAGATTTAAGTATGAGCAGTTCTTC.

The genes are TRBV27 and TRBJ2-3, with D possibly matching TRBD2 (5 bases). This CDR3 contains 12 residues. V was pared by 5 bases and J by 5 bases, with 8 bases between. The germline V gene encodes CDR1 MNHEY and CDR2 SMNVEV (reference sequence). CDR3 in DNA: TGTGCCAGCAGTCCCCGGGAAGATACGCAGTATTTT. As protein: CASSPREDTQYF.

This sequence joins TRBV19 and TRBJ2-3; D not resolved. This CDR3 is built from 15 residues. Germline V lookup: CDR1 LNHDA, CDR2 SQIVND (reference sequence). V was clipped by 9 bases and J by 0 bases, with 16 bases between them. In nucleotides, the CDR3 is TGTGCCAGCCTATACCAGAAGACTAGCACAGATACGCAGTATTTT. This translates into CASLYQKTSTDTQYF.

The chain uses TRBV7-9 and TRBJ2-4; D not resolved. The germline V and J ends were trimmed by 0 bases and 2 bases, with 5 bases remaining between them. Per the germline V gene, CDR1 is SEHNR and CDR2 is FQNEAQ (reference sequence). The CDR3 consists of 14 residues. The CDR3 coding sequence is TGTGCCAGCAGCTTAGCAGGGACCAAAAACATTCAGTACTTC. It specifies CASSLAGTKNIQYF.

DNA for the CDR3: TGTGCCAGTAGTATCTCACGGGGGGACTATGGCTACACCTTC. Translation: CASSISRGDYGYTF. V usage is TRBV19 and J usage is TRBJ1-2, with a tentative D call TRBD1 (5 bases). With 3 bases removed from V and 3 bases from J, the gap between germline ends came to 11 bases. This CDR3 is built from 14 residues. Germline loops: CDR1 LNHDA, CDR2 SQIVND (reference sequence).

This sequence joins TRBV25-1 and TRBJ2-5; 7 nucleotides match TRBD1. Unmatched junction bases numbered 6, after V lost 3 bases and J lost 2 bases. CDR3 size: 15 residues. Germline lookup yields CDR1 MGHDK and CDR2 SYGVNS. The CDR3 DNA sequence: TGTGCCAGCAGTGAGCGCGAGGGACAGCAAGAGACCCAGTACTTC. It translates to CASSEREGQQETQYF.

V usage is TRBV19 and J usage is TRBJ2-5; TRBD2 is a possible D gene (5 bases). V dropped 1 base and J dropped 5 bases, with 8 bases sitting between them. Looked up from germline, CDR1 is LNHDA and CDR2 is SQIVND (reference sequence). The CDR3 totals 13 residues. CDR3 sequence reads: CASSIAGMETQYF. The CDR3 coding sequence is TGTGCCAGTAGTATAGCCGGGATGGAGACCCAGTACTTC.

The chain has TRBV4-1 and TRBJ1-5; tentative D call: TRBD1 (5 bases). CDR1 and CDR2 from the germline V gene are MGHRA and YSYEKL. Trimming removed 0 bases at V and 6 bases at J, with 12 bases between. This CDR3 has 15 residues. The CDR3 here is CASSQDVGGAQPQHF. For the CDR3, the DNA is TGCGCCAGCAGCCAAGATGTTGGGGGAGCTCAGCCCCAGCATTTT.

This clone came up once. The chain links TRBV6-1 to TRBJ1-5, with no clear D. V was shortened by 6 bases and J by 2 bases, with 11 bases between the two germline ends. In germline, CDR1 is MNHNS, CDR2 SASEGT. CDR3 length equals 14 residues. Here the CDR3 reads CASRSAQGNQPQHF. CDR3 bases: TGTGCCAGCAGATCCGCGCAGGGCAATCAGCCCCAGCATTTT.